This is a list of T cell receptor beta chains from one sample in a study of T cell responses to AZD1222 COVID-19 vaccine. Clones were sequenced by immunoSEQ multiplex PCR, and TCRdb holds only the in-frame ones, with some missing. The sample lists 140,000 to 150,000 clones, about 93% occurring once. The input for sequencing was peripheral blood, taken on day 0 of AZD1222 vaccination. These TCRs come from an adult in good health. The conserved cysteine and the conserved F or W are not part of the CDR3 here. D genes are given only for firm matches.

v_gene	d_gene	j_gene	CDR3aa
TRBV27	.	TRBJ2-7	ASTHGRGEQY
TRBV5-6	.	TRBJ1-2	ASSLISSGYT
TRBV6-4	TRBD2	TRBJ2-1	ASSAAGPHNEQF
TRBV6-6	TRBD2	TRBJ2-2	ASSRQPRLADLNTGELF
TRBV7-2	.	TRBJ2-1	ASSFYNEQF
TRBV19	.	TRBJ1-2	ASSTHQGSGYT
TRBV15	.	TRBJ1-4	ATSRDHPGTNEKLF
TRBV12-5	.	TRBJ2-1	ASGLLGYNEQF
TRBV29-1	TRBD2	TRBJ2-1	SVGTSGRIGEQF
TRBV12-2	.	TRBJ2-7	ASRPLGGYEQY
TRBV27	TRBD1	TRBJ1-5	ASNSGQGINQPQH
TRBV6-5	TRBD2	TRBJ2-7	ASSRAGAYEQY
TRBV7-8	.	TRBJ2-5	ASSPTTGLETQY
TRBV7-2	TRBD1	TRBJ2-3	ASSTQGGTDTQY
TRBV25-1	TRBD1	TRBJ1-1	ASRLTGGRRGTEAF
TRBV6-5	.	TRBJ1-2	ASRIPGHGYT
TRBV28	.	TRBJ2-5	ATMTRAERGTQY
TRBV7-6	TRBD1	TRBJ2-7	ASSSDRVGEQY
TRBV28	TRBD1	TRBJ2-1	ASSVGTGEEQF
TRBV24-1	.	TRBJ2-5	ATGTGGTQY
TRBV9	TRBD2	TRBJ2-1	ASSPGRLAGDNEQF
TRBV9	.	TRBJ1-4	ASSPRTSATNEKLF
TRBV25-1	TRBD1	TRBJ2-7	ASNDRGRDEQY
TRBV7-2	.	TRBJ1-2	ASSPGPQNYGYT
TRBV5-5	.	TRBJ2-7	ASSLKALGTQSNEQY
TRBV27	.	TRBJ2-1	ASSLRGQNNEQF
TRBV12-3/TRBV12-4	.	TRBJ1-2	ASSLGQTYGYT
TRBV7-8	.	TRBJ1-6	ASSLNRVGSPLH
TRBV5-1	TRBD1	TRBJ1-4	ASSGGTQGQLF
TRBV10-3	TRBD1	TRBJ1-2	AIRNGTGNNYGYT
TRBV3-1/TRBV3-2	.	TRBJ1-5	ASSQESKRHGTPQPQH
TRBV18	.	TRBJ1-1	ASSPLSGVGNTEAF
TRBV29-1	.	TRBJ2-3	SSSRGAADTQY
TRBV7-6	TRBD1	TRBJ2-5	ASSLANTGQQETQY
TRBV5-1	TRBD1	TRBJ1-2	ASSPTGGHGYT
TRBV9	TRBD2	TRBJ2-2	ASSGGTSGLNTGELF
TRBV23-1	.	TRBJ2-5	ASSQGRRSEETQY
TRBV11-2	TRBD1	TRBJ2-1	ASSFSGQGNNEQF
TRBV14	TRBD1	TRBJ1-6	ASSQDRGVSPLH
TRBV19	.	TRBJ2-5	ASSPLDGVTKETQY
TRBV11-2	TRBD1	TRBJ1-6	ASRPGQGYSPLH